This T cell receptor beta chain comes out of a study of T-cell memory formation after mild COVID-19. Study background: TCR clusters were mostly donor specific.

Study-wide results and caveats: The CD4+ clones that contracted clustered mainly within CM and EM, and the CD8+ clones concentrated in EMRA. Pre-infection memory held some responding clones, suggesting pre-existing cross-reactive T cells responded.

On this clonotype: The antigen remains undetermined.

This CDR3 is built from 16 residues. Germline V lookup: CDR1 KGHDR, CDR2 SFDVKD. V was trimmed by 3 bases and J by 1 base, leaving 12 bases between them. With constant-segment primers, 5'RACE yielded cDNA libraries of TCR alpha and TCR beta that carried sample barcodes and UMIs. TCRdb re-called the 5' RACE reads with MiXCR, one entry per CDR3 protein. The repertoire consists of roughly 450,000 distinct CDR3 sequences, with about a sixth occurring once and the leading ten covering around a fifth. The chain couples TRBV24-1 to TRBJ1-5; D is uncertain. The receptor was isolated from a man aged 18 to 30 who had mild COVID-19 (a few samples of this study predate the infection). Cell type and time point are not known. Sequencing used PBMCs or a T cell subset sorted from them (not recorded which). The CDR3 is CATSDGALGSNQPQHF. As DNA, the CDR3 is TGTGCCACCAGTGATGGAGCGTTGGGGAGCAATCAGCCCCAGCATTTT.